Following are 16 T cell receptor beta chains from one sample sequenced in a study of persistence of HIV-infected CD4 T cells. This was the immunoSEQ version 4 assay in survey mode. Clones were read by immunoSEQ multiplex PCR, and TCRdb kept only the in-frame ones, dropping some. The sample contains around 24,000 clones, around 67% of which appear only once. Overlapping HIV-1 Gag 15-mer peptides at about 1 ug per peptide per mL were used. Sorting of responding CD4+ T cells relied on upregulated CD40 ligand together with CD69. Their target antigens are unknown. The specimen was CD4+ T cells sorted from PBMCs after roughly 20-hour stimulation, collected from a patient who received antiretroviral therapy. The receptors derive from an adult man with HIV who was CMV-seropositive.

This chain's CDR3 is CASSSPGQGGTGELFF. The DNA for the CDR3 is TGTGCCAGCAGTTCTCCGGGACAGGGAGGAACCGGGGAGCTGTTTTTT. J is TRBJ2-2 and V is TRBV6-6, with 9 bases that match TRBD1. V was clipped by 4 bases and J by 5 bases; unmatched bases: 8. CDR1 and CDR2 (germline): MNHNY, SVGAGI (reference sequence). The CDR3 contains 16 residues.

This clone is a singleton in its sample. V and J are TRBV11-3 and TRBJ2-5; 11 nucleotides agree with TRBD1. The V segment lost 5 bases and the J segment 4 bases; nucleotides outside the gene matches: 6. CDR3 length equals 15 residues. CDR1 is SGHNT, CDR2 YENEEA, per germline. The CDR3 DNA follows: TGTGCCAGCAGCCCTACCGGGACAGGGGGAGAGACCCAGTACTTC. Translating gives CASSPTGTGGETQYF. The entire variable domain, with the rest obtained from reference TRBV11-3 and TRBJ2-5, is as follows: EAGVVQSPRYKIIEKKQPVAFWCNPISGHNTLYWYLQNLGQGPELLIRYENEEAVDDSQLPKDRFSAERLKGVDSTLKIQPAELGDSAVYLCASSPTGTGGETQYFGPGTRLLVL.

The chain employs TRBV5-1 and TRBJ1-3; TRBD1 agrees at 8 bases. The length of the CDR3 is 17 residues. J lost 0 bases, V lost 0 bases, and 5 bases had no gene match. The germline V gene has CDR1 SGHRS and CDR2 YFSETQ. In DNA, the CDR3 is TGCGCCAGCAGCTTGGATGCAGGGGGCTTCTCTGGAAACACCATATATTTT. Translation gives CASSLDAGGFSGNTIYF.

The genes are TRBV28 and TRBJ1-2, with 7 positions matching TRBD1. The CDR3 spans 14 residues. V shed 5 bases, J shed 6 bases, and the junction held 9 bases outside the gene matches. The germline V gene has CDR1 MDHEN and CDR2 SYDVKM. CDR3: CASSPRGGYDGYTF. CDR3 nucleotides: TGTGCCAGCAGTCCCAGGGGGGGATATGATGGCTACACCTTC.

The chain has TRBV13 and TRBJ2-2; 10 bases map to TRBD1. This CDR3 spans 16 amino acids. The V segment lost 5 bases and the J segment 4 bases; nucleotides outside the gene matches: 7. In germline, CDR1 is PRHDT, CDR2 FYEKMQ (reference sequence). The CDR3 reads CASSLPTGGGTGELFF. The CDR3 DNA follows: TGTGCCAGCAGCCTCCCGACAGGGGGCGGCACCGGGGAGCTGTTTTTT.

The rearrangement links TRBV12-3 or TRBV12-4 to TRBJ2-7, with D possibly TRBD1 on 5 matching bases. This CDR3 region has 12 residues. Trimming cost V 5 bases and J 2 bases, with 7 bases left between them. The CDR3 loop is CASSGAAYEQYF. The CDR3 DNA follows: TGTGCCAGCAGTGGGGCCGCCTACGAGCAGTACTTC.

V is TRBV24-1 and J is TRBJ2-1; a weak D match, TRBD1 (5 bases). This CDR3 has 18 amino acids. CDR1 is KGHDR and CDR2 is SFDVKD in the germline V gene. Trimming cost V 4 bases and J 1 base, with 19 bases left between them. In DNA form, the CDR3 reads TGTGCCACCAGTGACCCCTCCGACAGCCGAATTTCCTACAATGAGCAGTTCTTC. Amino acid sequence: CATSDPSDSRISYNEQFF.

This clone has more than one count but fewer than ten. The chain employs TRBV3-1 (or the pseudogene TRBV3-2) and TRBJ2-1, with 8 nucleotides matching TRBD2. The V segment lost 4 bases and the J segment 1 base; nucleotides outside the gene matches: 3. The CDR3 covers 15 residues. From germline, CDR1 is LGHDT and CDR2 YNNKEL (reference sequence). The CDR3 protein is CASSPGGISYNEQFF. DNA of the CDR3: TGTGCCAGCAGCCCGGGGGGGATATCCTACAATGAGCAGTTCTTC.

The V and J genes are TRBV9 and TRBJ2-3; tentative D call: TRBD2 (5 bases). The germline CDR1 and CDR2 sequences are SGDLS and YYNGEE. Trimming shortened V by 3 bases and J by 7 bases, and 21 bases separated the two germline ends. The CDR3 is made up of 16 amino acids. The CDR3 loop is CASSALTGSTSNTQYF. In nucleotides, the CDR3 is TGTGCCAGCAGCGCACTTACGGGGAGTACCTCAAATACGCAGTATTTT.

The chain carries TRBV30 and TRBJ1-4; possible D gene TRBD1, 5 bases. With 3 bases removed from V and 8 bases from J, the gap between germline ends came to 22 bases. This CDR3 region has 16 residues. Germline values: CDR1 GTSNPN, CDR2 SVGIG (reference sequence). CDR3 DNA sequence: TGTGCCTGGAGCCCTGGGGACGGACGGACCGCCGAAAAACTGTTTTTT. It yields the protein CAWSPGDGRTAEKLFF.

This clone was observed a handful of times. The chain has TRBV7-3 and TRBJ2-2; TRBD1 matches at 7 bases. Trimming removed 7 bases from V and 4 bases from J; junction bases left unmatched: 24. The CDR3 length is 20 residues. Germline V gene lookup returns CDR1 SGHTA and CDR2 FQGTGA. CDR3 nucleotide sequence: TGTGCCAGCAACCACCCCTCCGGGGCAGGGGGTATTAGGGGCACCGGGGAGCTGTTTTTT. This gives the protein CASNHPSGAGGIRGTGELFF. Combining the CDR3 with reference TRBV7-3 and TRBJ2-2 gives the whole variable domain GAGVSQTPSNKVTEKGKYVELRCDPISGHTALYWYRQSLGQGPEFLIYFQGTGAADDSGLPNDRFFAVRPEGSVSTLKIQRTERGDSAVYLCASNHPSGAGGIRGTGELFFGEGSRLTVL.

This rearrangement joins TRBV7-8 to TRBJ2-3; D is ambiguous. Germline V gene data show CDR1 as SGHVS and CDR2 as FQNEAQ. V was clipped by 1 base and J by 0 bases, with 8 bases between them. This CDR3 region has 15 residues. CDR3 region: CASSLVRLSTDTQYF. As DNA, the CDR3 is TGTGCCAGCAGCTTAGTTCGACTTAGCACAGATACGCAGTATTTT.

This clone was observed a few times. This sequence joins TRBV6-4 and TRBJ2-1; possibly TRBD2 for D (6 bases). The germline V gene encodes CDR1 MRHNA and CDR2 SNTAGT. The CDR3 sequence is 15 residues long. The V end lost 1 base, the J end lost 1 base, and 8 bases lay between the germline ends. CDR3 nucleotides: TGTGCCAGCAGTGACTATGCGGGGTCCTACAATGAGCAGTTCTTC. Amino acid sequence: CASSDYAGSYNEQFF.

This chain links TRBV7-9 with TRBJ1-2; 8 bases are a match to TRBD1. There are 15 residues in the CDR3. Losses at the gene ends were 5 bases for V and 3 bases for J; bases not matched to a gene: 8. In germline, CDR1 is SEHNR, CDR2 FQNEAQ (reference sequence). Written as DNA, the CDR3 is TGTGCCAGCAGCCCGCAGGGGGCGGTAGACTATGGCTACACCTTC. Translation: CASSPQGAVDYGYTF.

The V call is TRBV7-2, the J call TRBJ1-1, with a weak D call TRBD1 (5 bases). Germline values: CDR1 SGHTA, CDR2 FQGNSA. With 5 bases removed from V and 0 bases from J, the gap between germline ends came to 16 bases. The CDR3 sequence is 16 residues long. Here the CDR3 reads CASSPHAGQMNTEAFF. The DNA for the CDR3 is TGTGCCAGCAGCCCCCATGCGGGGCAAATGAACACTGAAGCTTTCTTT.

J is TRBJ2-3 and V is TRBV5-5; D is unclear. Trimming shortened V by 0 bases and J by 6 bases, and 17 bases separated the two germline ends. The CDR3 runs 16 residues. Germline V gives CDR1 SGHKS, CDR2 YYEKEE (reference sequence). This CDR3 is CASSLDSVQLGDTQYF. In nucleotides, the CDR3 is TGTGCCAGCAGCTTGGACTCAGTACAGCTAGGGGATACGCAGTATTTT.